A selection of T cell receptor beta chains follows, all from one sample in a study of PD-1 blockade in mismatch repair-deficient tumors. Libraries were prepared by immunoSEQ multiplex PCR; TCRdb keeps only in-frame clonotypes and omits some of them. The data hold 75,000 to 85,000 clones, with roughly 80% observed a single time. Sequencing used peripheral blood, obtained 12 weeks after starting pembrolizumab. The receptors shown here come from an adult with mismatch repair-deficient cancer. The CDR3 runs from the conserved cysteine through the conserved F or W. Fields, in order: V gene, J gene, clone size, D gene, CDR3 DNA, CDR3 protein. The D gene is left open where the match is weak. Clone size appears in some rows only: once, few, many, or a class for an expanded clone.

TRBV6-1	TRBJ1-2	few	-	TGTGCCAGCAGTGAGAGACTCTATGGCTACACCTTC	CASSERLYGYTF
TRBV4-3	TRBJ2-2	once	-	TGCGCCAGCAGCCAAGTAGGGCAAAACGGGGAGCTGTTTTTT	CASSQVGQNGELFF
TRBV7-2	TRBJ2-3	-	-	TGTGCCAGCAGCTCCAAACTAGGCGGGTCCGGCACAGATACGCAGTATTTT	CASSSKLGGSGTDTQYF
TRBV2	TRBJ1-1	-	-	TGTGCCAGCGCCAACTACCTGAACACTGAAGCTTTCTTT	CASANYLNTEAFF
TRBV7-8	TRBJ2-7	-	TRBD2	TGTGCCAGCAGCCTCGGGGCGGGAGGTTTCGAGCAGTACTTC	CASSLGAGGFEQYF
TRBV11-3	TRBJ2-5	few	TRBD2	TGTGCCAGCAGCCCACTAGCGGGCCTGAGGGAGACCCAGTACTTC	CASSPLAGLRETQYF
TRBV10-3	TRBJ2-7	few	-	TGTGCCATCAGGGACGGACCGTCTAACGAGCAGTACTTC	CAIRDGPSNEQYF
TRBV9	TRBJ2-7	-	-	TGTGCCAGCAGCGGAGGGGACAAGGCCCTTATCCGCGAGCAGTACTTC	CASSGGDKALIREQYF
TRBV2	TRBJ2-7	-	-	TGTGCCAGCAGGGACCCTTTCTACGAGCAGTACTTC	CASRDPFYEQYF
TRBV9	TRBJ2-2	-	TRBD1	TGTGCCAGCAGCGTAGCCGGGGACCGTGACAGGGGGTACACCGGGGAGCTGTTTTTT	CASSVAGDRDRGYTGELFF
TRBV27	TRBJ2-3	once	TRBD1	TGTGCCAGCAGGTTGAACAGGGGCGCAGATACGCAGTATTTT	CASRLNRGADTQYF
TRBV5-1	TRBJ1-3	-	-	TGCGCCAGCAGCTTGGTAGGATCCCTGGGCGGAAACACCATATATTTT	CASSLVGSLGGNTIYF
TRBV14	TRBJ1-3	-	-	TGTGCCAGCAGCCAAGAAGCGAGAAACACCATATATTTT	CASSQEARNTIYF
TRBV5-1	TRBJ1-4	-	-	TGCGCCAGCACCTTGGGGGGAACTAATGAAAAACTGTTTTTT	CASTLGGTNEKLFF